The 13 T cell receptor beta chains reported below all come from one sample, sequenced in a study of T cell responses to AZD1222 COVID-19 vaccine. TCRdb keeps only in-frame clones here, not all; method: immunoSEQ multiplex PCR. The table shows approximately 210,000 clones, with less than 95% occurring only once. The input for sequencing was peripheral blood, taken 28 days after the second dose of the MenACWY control vaccine. These receptors originate from an adult who received the MenACWY meningococcal vaccine as a control.

The V gene is TRBV28, the J gene TRBJ2-7; D is undetermined. This CDR3 comprises 13 residues. The germline gives CDR1 MDHEN, CDR2 SYDVKM. V lost 4 bases and J lost 2, with 9 bases in between. CDR3 sequence (DNA): TGTGCCAGCAGTTCTAACCTCGCCTACGAGCAGTACTTC. Translating it yields CASSSNLAYEQYF.

This chain links TRBV30 with TRBJ2-7, with D tentatively TRBD1 (5 bases). Trimming took 2 bases from V and 2 from J, leaving 7 bases between them. The germline V gene has CDR1 GTSNPN and CDR2 SVGIG (reference sequence). The CDR3 totals 12 residues. The CDR3 bases are TGTGCCTGGAGTTCGGACACCTACGAGCAGTACTTC. This sequence encodes CAWSSDTYEQYF.

V is TRBV5-5 and J is TRBJ1-1; 9 bases fit TRBD1. Germline-derived CDR1 and CDR2 are SGHKS and YYEKEE (reference sequence). There are 13 residues in the CDR3. J gave up 4 bases and V 4 bases, and 2 bases lay outside the gene matches. CDR3 protein: CASSVQGATEAFF. Here the CDR3 DNA reads TGTGCCAGCAGCGTACAGGGGGCCACTGAAGCTTTCTTT.

This clone showed up just a few times. This chain links TRBV9 with TRBJ1-4; D uncertain. The CDR3 extends over 14 amino acids. Germline V gene lookup returns CDR1 SGDLS and CDR2 YYNGEE. The V and J ends lost 4 bases and 7 bases respectively, with 14 bases between them. CDR3 sequence (DNA): TGTGCCAGCAGCCCACACCGAGTAGGTGAAAAACTGTTTTTT. Protein sequence: CASSPHRVGEKLFF.

This chain connects TRBV7-6 to TRBJ1-3, with no clear D. V lost 1 base to trimming and J lost 4 bases, with 5 bases between them. Germline-derived CDR1 and CDR2 are SGHVS and FNYEAQ. This CDR3 comprises 13 residues. CDR3 region: CASSLETGNTIYF. CDR3 nucleotides: TGTGCCAGCAGCTTAGAGACAGGAAACACCATATATTTT.

V is TRBV7-2 and J is TRBJ1-2; tentative D call: TRBD1 (5 bases). This CDR3 is built from 13 residues. The germline V and J ends were trimmed by 1 base and 7 bases, with 10 bases remaining between them. The V gene's germline CDR1 is SGHTA and CDR2 FQGNSA. The CDR3 loop reads CASSLGVGTGYTF. The CDR3 nucleotides are TGTGCCAGCAGCTTAGGTGTCGGGACTGGCTACACCTTC. The full variable domain, rest sourced from reference TRBV7-2 and TRBJ1-2, is GAGVSQSPSNKVTEKGKDVELRCDPISGHTALYWYRQSLGQGLEFLIYFQGNSAPDKSGLPSDRFSAERTGGSVSTLTIQRTQQEDSAVYLCASSLGVGTGYTFGSGTRLTVV.

The genes are TRBV6-1 and TRBJ2-7; 9 nucleotides match TRBD2. The V gene end was trimmed by 2 bases and the J gene end by 4 bases; junction bases not matched to a gene: 6. The germline V gene has CDR1 MNHNS and CDR2 SASEGT. The CDR3 has 15 amino acids. The CDR3 region has the DNA TGTGCCAGCAGTGAAATCCTGCGGGGGGGATACGAGCAGTACTTC. Amino acids: CASSEILRGGYEQYF.

The V and J genes are TRBV7-9 and TRBJ2-1; D could derive from TRBD1 or TRBD2 (5 bases each). The germline CDR1 and CDR2 sequences are SEHNR and FQNEAQ (reference sequence). The CDR3 has 14 residues. Trimming left V 6 bases short and J 4 bases short, with 13 bases between. The CDR3 sequence: CASSHSGSYNEQFF. CDR3 DNA: TGTGCCAGCAGTCACTCAGGGAGTTACAATGAGCAGTTCTTC. Full variable domain (outside the CDR3, taken from reference TRBV7-9 and TRBJ2-1): DTGVSQNPRHKITKRGQNVTFRCDPISEHNRLYWYRQTLGQGPEFLTYFQNEAQLEKSRLLSDRFSAERPKGSFSTLEIQRTEQGDSAMYLCASSHSGSYNEQFFGPGTRLTVL.

This clone was recorded only once. The chain uses TRBV5-8 and TRBJ2-6; no clear D gene. V was clipped by 0 bases and J by 0 bases, with 7 bases between them. This CDR3 contains 16 residues. Germline V gene lookup returns CDR1 SGHTS and CDR2 YDEGEE. As DNA, the CDR3 is TGTGCCAGCAGCTTGGGGGTTCGCTCTGGGGCCAACGTCCTGACTTTC. Its translation is CASSLGVRSGANVLTF.

This rearrangement joins TRBV28 to TRBJ2-3; 9 bases align to TRBD1. The CDR3 loop spans 16 amino acids. V was clipped by 6 bases and J by 0 bases; unmatched bases: 7. Germline V gene sequence: CDR1 MDHEN, CDR2 SYDVKM. CDR3 protein: CASSQGQGSSTDTQYF. For the CDR3, the DNA is TGTGCCAGCAGCCAGGGACAGGGATCTAGCACAGATACGCAGTATTTT.

The chain joins TRBV9 to TRBJ2-7; TRBD2 aligns across 16 bases. Trimming cost V 0 bases and J 5 bases; bases outside gene matches: 8. CDR3 length: 18 amino acids. The germline gives CDR1 SGDLS, CDR2 YYNGEE. CDR3 sequence: CASSVEGLAGGRLNEQYF. Here the CDR3 DNA reads TGTGCCAGCAGCGTAGAGGGACTAGCGGGAGGGCGTTTAAACGAGCAGTACTTC.

The chain uses TRBV28 and TRBJ2-5; D possibly matches TRBD1 or TRBD2 (5 bases each). The CDR3 contains 14 residues. CDR1 is MDHEN, CDR2 SYDVKM, per germline. V lost 11 bases, J lost 5 bases, and 21 bases lay in between. In nucleotides, the CDR3 is TGTGCCTCAGCAGTGAGTACCGGGGCGGAGACCCAGTACTTC. Translation: CASAVSTGAETQYF.

The chain has TRBV5-4 and TRBJ2-2; D is perhaps TRBD1 (5 bases). The V end was cut by 5 bases, the J end by 3 bases, with 11 bases between. The CDR3 has 14 amino acids. Germline V gene data show CDR1 as SGHNT and CDR2 as YYREEE (reference sequence). The chain's CDR3 is CASRTRVDTGELFF. CDR3 DNA: TGTGCCAGCAGGACCAGGGTAGACACCGGGGAGCTGTTTTTT.